This T cell receptor (beta chain) derives from a study of OX40 agonist ivuxolimab in advanced cancers. Across the whole study: The mean age was 60 years, ranging from 23 to 79, with less than 90% of participants male. Study-level results: By week 6 at 0.1 to 3.0 mg/kg, blood CD4+ and CD8+ T cells had expanded clonally.

V lost 4 bases to trimming and J lost 6 bases; unmatched junction nucleotides: 11. Germline V gene lookup returns CDR1 SGHRS and CDR2 YFSETQ. The CDR3 length is 15 residues. Libraries were prepared by immunoSEQ multiplex PCR; TCRdb keeps only in-frame clonotypes and omits some of them. This table holds roughly 51,000 clones, 88% found once. Turning to this clone: Its specificity is unknown.

The source of this sequence is an adult with an advanced solid tumor such as melanoma, head and neck, liver or kidney cancer. This specimen consisted of CD4+ or CD8+ T cells sorted from blood, obtained in a trial of the OX40 agonist ivuxolimab. V usage is TRBV5-1 and J usage is TRBJ2-3, with 7 positions matching TRBD2. DNA of the CDR3: TGCGCCAGCAGCCCCCCGGGGGGTGGGTTGGATACGCAGTATTTT. This sequence encodes CASSPPGGGLDTQYF.